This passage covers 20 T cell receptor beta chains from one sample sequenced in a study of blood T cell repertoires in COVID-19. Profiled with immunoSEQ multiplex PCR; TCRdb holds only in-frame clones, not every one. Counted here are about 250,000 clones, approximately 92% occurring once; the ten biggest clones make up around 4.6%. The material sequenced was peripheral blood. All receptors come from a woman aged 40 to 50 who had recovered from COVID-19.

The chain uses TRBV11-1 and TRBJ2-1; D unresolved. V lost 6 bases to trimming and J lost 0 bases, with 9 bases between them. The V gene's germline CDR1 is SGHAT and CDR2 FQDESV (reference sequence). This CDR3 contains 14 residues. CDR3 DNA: TGTGCCAGCAGTCAGCGAAGCTCCTACAATGAGCAGTTCTTC. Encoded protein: CASSQRSSYNEQFF.

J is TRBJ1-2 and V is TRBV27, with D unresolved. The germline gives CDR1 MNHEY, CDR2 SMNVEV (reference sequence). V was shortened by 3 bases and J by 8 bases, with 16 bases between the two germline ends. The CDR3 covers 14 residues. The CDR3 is CASSFPRRAGGYTF. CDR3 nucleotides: TGTGCCAGCAGTTTCCCTAGACGCGCTGGGGGCTACACCTTC.

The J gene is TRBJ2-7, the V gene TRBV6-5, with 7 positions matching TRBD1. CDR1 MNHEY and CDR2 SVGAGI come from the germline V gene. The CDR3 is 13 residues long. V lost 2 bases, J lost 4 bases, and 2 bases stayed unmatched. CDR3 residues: CASSYRDSYEQYF. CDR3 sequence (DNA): TGTGCCAGCAGTTACCGGGACAGTTACGAGCAGTACTTC.

The CDR3 DNA reads as TGTGCCAGCAGTTACCTAGGACTCCAGAACACCGGGGAGCTGTTTTTT. It specifies CASSYLGLQNTGELFF. V usage is TRBV6-5 and J usage is TRBJ2-2, with a tentative D call TRBD2 (5 bases). Germline CDR1 and CDR2: MNHEY and SVGAGI. This CDR3 has 16 residues. Trimming cost V 2 bases and J 1 base, with 11 bases left between them.

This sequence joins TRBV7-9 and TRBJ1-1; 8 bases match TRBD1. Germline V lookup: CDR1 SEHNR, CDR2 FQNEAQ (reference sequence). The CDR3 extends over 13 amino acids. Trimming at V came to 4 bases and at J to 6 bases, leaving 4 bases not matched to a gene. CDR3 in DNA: TGTGCCAGCAGCTCGACAGGGGTCCCTGAAGCTTTCTTT. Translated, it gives CASSSTGVPEAFF.

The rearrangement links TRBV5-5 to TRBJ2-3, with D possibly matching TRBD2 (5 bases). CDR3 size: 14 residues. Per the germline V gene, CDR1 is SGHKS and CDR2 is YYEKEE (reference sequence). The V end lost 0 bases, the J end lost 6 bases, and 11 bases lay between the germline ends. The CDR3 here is CASSLVLGGDTQYF. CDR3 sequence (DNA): TGTGCCAGCAGCTTGGTTCTAGGAGGCGATACGCAGTATTTT.

The CDR3: CASRDITGGPATQYF. Here the CDR3 DNA reads TGTGCCAGCAGAGACATCACAGGGGGACCAGCGACCCAGTACTTC. The V and J genes are TRBV6-5 and TRBJ2-5, with TRBD1 matching over 8 bases. The CDR3 extends over 15 amino acids. Trimming at V came to 6 bases and at J to 7 bases, leaving 13 bases not matched to a gene. CDR1 and CDR2 (germline): MNHEY, SVGAGI.

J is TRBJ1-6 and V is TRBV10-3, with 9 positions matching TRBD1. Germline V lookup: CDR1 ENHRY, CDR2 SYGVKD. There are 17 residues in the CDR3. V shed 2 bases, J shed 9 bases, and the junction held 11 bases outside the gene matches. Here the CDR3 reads CAISELTGTGNGSPLHF. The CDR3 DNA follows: TGTGCCATCAGTGAGCTAACCGGGACAGGGAATGGTTCACCCCTCCACTTT.

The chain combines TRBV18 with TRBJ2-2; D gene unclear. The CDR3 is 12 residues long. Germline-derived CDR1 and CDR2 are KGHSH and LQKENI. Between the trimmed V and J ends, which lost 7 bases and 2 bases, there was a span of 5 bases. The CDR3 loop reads CASFTNTGELFF. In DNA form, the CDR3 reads TGTGCCAGCTTCACTAACACCGGGGAGCTGTTTTTT.

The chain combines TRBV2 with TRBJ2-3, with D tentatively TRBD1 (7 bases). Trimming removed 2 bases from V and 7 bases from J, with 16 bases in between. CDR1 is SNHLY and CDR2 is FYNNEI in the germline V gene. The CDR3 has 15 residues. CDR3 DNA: TGTGCCAGCAGTGAATCCCAGGGGGGACAATATACGCAGTATTTT. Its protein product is CASSESQGGQYTQYF.

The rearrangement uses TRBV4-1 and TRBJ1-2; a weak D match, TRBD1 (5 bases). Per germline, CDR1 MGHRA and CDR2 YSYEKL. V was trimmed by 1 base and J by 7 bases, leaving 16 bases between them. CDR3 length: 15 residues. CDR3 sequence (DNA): TGCGCCAGCAGCCAAGGGTTCGGAACCGGGGGTGGCTACACCTTC. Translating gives CASSQGFGTGGGYTF.

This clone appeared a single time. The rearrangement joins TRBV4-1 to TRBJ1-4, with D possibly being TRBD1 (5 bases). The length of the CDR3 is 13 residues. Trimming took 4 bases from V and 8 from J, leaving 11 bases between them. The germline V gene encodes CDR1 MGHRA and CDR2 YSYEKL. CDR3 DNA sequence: TGCGCCAGCAGCCGAACGCGGGGGGAAAAACTGTTTTTT. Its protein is CASSRTRGEKLFF.

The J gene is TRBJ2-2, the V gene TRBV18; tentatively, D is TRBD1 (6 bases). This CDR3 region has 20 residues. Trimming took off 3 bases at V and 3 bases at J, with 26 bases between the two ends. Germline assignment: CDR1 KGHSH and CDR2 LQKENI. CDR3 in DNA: TGTGCCAGCTCACCGTATGCCCAGCAGGGGTTAGAGGGAGACACCGGGGAGCTGTTTTTT. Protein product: CASSPYAQQGLEGDTGELFF.

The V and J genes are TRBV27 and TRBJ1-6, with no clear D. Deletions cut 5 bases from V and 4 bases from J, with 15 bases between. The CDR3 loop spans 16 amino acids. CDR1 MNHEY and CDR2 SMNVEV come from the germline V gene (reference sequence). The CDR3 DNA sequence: TGTGCCAGCAGTAGCACCCTTACTGGTTATAATTCACCCCTCCACTTT. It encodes CASSSTLTGYNSPLHF.

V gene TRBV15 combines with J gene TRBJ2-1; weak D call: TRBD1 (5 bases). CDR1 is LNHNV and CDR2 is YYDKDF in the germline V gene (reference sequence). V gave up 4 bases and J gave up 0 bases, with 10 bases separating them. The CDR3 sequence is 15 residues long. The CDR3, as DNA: TGTGCCACCAGCACAGGGCCGGGCTCCTACAATGAGCAGTTCTTC. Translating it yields CATSTGPGSYNEQFF.

DNA of the CDR3: TGTGCCACCAGCAGACTAGCGGGAGTCCATGAGCAGTTCTTC. Protein sequence: CATSRLAGVHEQFF. The gene calls are TRBV24-1 and TRBJ2-1; 12 bases align to TRBD2. The J segment lost 8 bases and the V segment lost 7 bases, leaving 5 bases of the junction unmatched. This CDR3 has 14 amino acids. The V gene's germline CDR1 is KGHDR and CDR2 SFDVKD.

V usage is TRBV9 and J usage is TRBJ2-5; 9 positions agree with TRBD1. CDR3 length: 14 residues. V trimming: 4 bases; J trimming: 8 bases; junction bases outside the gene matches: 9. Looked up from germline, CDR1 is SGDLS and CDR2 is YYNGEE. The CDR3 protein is CASSPPGQGLTQYF. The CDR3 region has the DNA TGTGCCAGCAGCCCCCCGGGACAGGGTTTAACCCAGTACTTC.

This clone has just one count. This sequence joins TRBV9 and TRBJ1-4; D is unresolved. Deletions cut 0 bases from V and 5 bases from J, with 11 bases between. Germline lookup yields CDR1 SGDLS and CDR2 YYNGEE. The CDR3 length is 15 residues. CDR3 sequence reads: CASSVGGSPNEKLFF. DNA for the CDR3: TGTGCCAGCAGCGTAGGAGGTAGCCCCAATGAAAAACTGTTTTTT.

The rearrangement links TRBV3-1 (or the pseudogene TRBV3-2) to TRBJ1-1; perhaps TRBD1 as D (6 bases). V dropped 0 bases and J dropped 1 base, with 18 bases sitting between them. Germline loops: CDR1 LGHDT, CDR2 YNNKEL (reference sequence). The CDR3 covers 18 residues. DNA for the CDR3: TGTGCCAGCAGCCAAGATTGGACAGACATCTTCGCGAACACTGAAGCTTTCTTT. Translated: CASSQDWTDIFANTEAFF.

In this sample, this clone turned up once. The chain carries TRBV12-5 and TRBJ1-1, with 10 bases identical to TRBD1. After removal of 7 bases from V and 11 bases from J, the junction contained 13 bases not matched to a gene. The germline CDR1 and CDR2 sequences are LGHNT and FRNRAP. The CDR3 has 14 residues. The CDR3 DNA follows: TGTGCTAGTGAACGTACCTGGGACAGGGGAGCGGCTTTCTTT. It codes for CASERTWDRGAAFF.